This TCR beta chain emerged from a study of CD8 T cells in Susac syndrome. When the RNA was reverse transcribed, random hexamers were used with an input of about 0.5 to 1 ug. From the immunoSEQ multiplex PCR reads, TCRdb called clonotypes with MiXCR, one entry per CDR3 protein. This table holds about 130,000 distinct CDR3 sequences, about 95% found once. CDR1 SNHLY and CDR2 FYNNEI come from the germline V gene. The V end was cut by 5 bases, the J end by 0 bases, with 10 bases between. The CDR3 is 15 residues long. Input material: CD4+ T cells from PBMCs. The TCR originated in a human donor in good health. V is TRBV2 and J is TRBJ2-2; no firm D call. The chain's CDR3 is CASSLWEPNTGELFF. In DNA, the CDR3 is TGTGCCAGCAGTTTATGGGAACCGAACACCGGGGAGCTGTTTTTT.